This passage covers 14 T cell receptor beta chains from one sample sequenced in a study of blood T cell repertoires in COVID-19. The repertoire was sequenced with immunoSEQ multiplex PCR; TCRdb's copy has only in-frame clones and lacks some. The sample lists about 280,000 clones, 90% seen once, with around 1.7% in the top ten. Sequenced input: PBMCs or T cells enriched from blood (not recorded which). All receptors derive from a woman under 30 with acute COVID-19.

The rearrangement links TRBV11-2 to TRBJ2-2, with 13 bases matching TRBD2. CDR1 and CDR2 (germline): SGHAT, FQNNGV. This CDR3 spans 19 amino acids. V trimming: 5 bases; J trimming: 2 bases; junction bases outside the gene matches: 11. The CDR3 DNA follows: TGTGCCAGCAGCGTCCCCACTAGCGGGAGGGGAGGTAACACCGGGGAGCTGTTTTTT. Its protein is CASSVPTSGRGGNTGELFF.

CDR3 sequence (DNA): TGCGCCAGCAGCCAAGTGACGGGTCGCACAGATACGCAGTATTTT. Its translation: CASSQVTGRTDTQYF. This chain uses TRBV4-1 with TRBJ2-3; D ambiguous. The V gene's germline CDR1 is MGHRA and CDR2 YSYEKL. The CDR3 totals 15 residues. V was clipped by 1 base and J by 1 base, with 9 bases between them.

The chain joins TRBV27 to TRBJ1-1; D remains ambiguous. The CDR3 extends over 14 amino acids. The germline CDR1 and CDR2 sequences are MNHEY and SMNVEV (reference sequence). Trimming removed 0 bases at V and 6 bases at J, with 11 bases between. CDR3 DNA: TGTGCCAGCAGTTTATCAACTGTGTCATCTGAAGCTTTCTTT. Encoded protein: CASSLSTVSSEAFF.

The V and J genes are TRBV7-2 and TRBJ2-1; D is unclear. V was cut by 8 bases and J by 0 bases, with 11 bases left in between. The CDR3 runs to 14 residues. Germline V CDR1 and CDR2: SGHTA, FQGNSA. CDR3 in DNA: TGTGCCAGCGGCAATATTGGCTCCTACAATGAGCAGTTCTTC. Protein sequence: CASGNIGSYNEQFF.

The chain couples TRBV2 to TRBJ2-5, with a possible D match to TRBD1 (5 bases). CDR1 is SNHLY and CDR2 is FYNNEI in the germline V gene. Trimming removed 6 bases at V and 5 bases at J, with 10 bases between. The CDR3 runs to 12 residues. This CDR3 is CASRGGAETQYF. The CDR3, as DNA: TGTGCCAGCAGGGGTGGGGCCGAGACCCAGTACTTC.

The V call is TRBV11-3, the J call TRBJ2-1; a weak D match, TRBD1 (6 bases). V gave up 1 base and J gave up 6 bases, with 13 bases separating them. CDR1 is SGHNT, CDR2 YENEEA, per germline. The CDR3 runs to 15 residues. The DNA for the CDR3 is TGTGCCAGCAGCTTAGGCGGACAGTTAATCAATGAGCAGTTCTTC. This gives the protein CASSLGGQLINEQFF. The full variable domain, completed using reference TRBV11-3 and TRBJ2-1, is EAGVVQSPRYKIIEKKQPVAFWCNPISGHNTLYWYLQNLGQGPELLIRYENEEAVDDSQLPKDRFSAERLKGVDSTLKIQPAELGDSAVYLCASSLGGQLINEQFFGPGTRLTVL.

The genes are TRBV12-3 or TRBV12-4 and TRBJ2-1, with TRBD2 matching 7 bases. The CDR3 totals 13 residues. V lost 7 bases and J lost 7; bases outside the gene matches: 7. The CDR3 spells CASIGRERNEQFF. Here the CDR3 DNA reads TGTGCCAGCATTGGGAGGGAGAGAAATGAGCAGTTCTTC.

This rearrangement joins TRBV28 to TRBJ2-7; TRBD1 agrees at 8 bases. V lost 4 bases and J lost 5; bases outside the gene matches: 10. CDR3 length equals 15 residues. Germline V lookup: CDR1 MDHEN, CDR2 SYDVKM. The CDR3 DNA reads TGTGCCAGCAGTTCGGACAGGGAAATTGGCGACGAGCAGTACTTC. Amino acid sequence: CASSSDREIGDEQYF.

The rearrangement joins TRBV19 to TRBJ1-3; 8 bases match TRBD1. With 7 bases clipped from V and 5 bases from J, the junction kept 7 bases outside the gene matches. Germline CDR1 LNHDA, CDR2 SQIVND (reference sequence). The CDR3 sequence is 14 residues long. CDR3 residues: CASTFGQGRNTIYF. DNA of the CDR3: TGTGCCAGTACTTTCGGACAGGGCCGAAACACCATATATTTT.

The chain links TRBV9 to TRBJ2-4, with 13 nucleotides matching TRBD2. The germline V gene encodes CDR1 SGDLS and CDR2 YYNGEE. The ends lost 4 bases at V and 3 bases at J; junction bases unmatched: 13. There are 19 residues in the CDR3. CDR3 amino acids: CASSPDGLAGEGRKNIQYF. The CDR3 DNA is TGTGCCAGCAGCCCTGACGGACTAGCGGGAGAAGGGCGCAAAAACATTCAGTACTTC.

This chain uses TRBV6-2 or TRBV6-3 with TRBJ1-2; 7 nucleotides align to TRBD1. This CDR3 region has 14 residues. J gave up 7 bases and V 2 bases, and 7 bases lay outside the gene matches. Germline CDR1 is MNHEY and CDR2 is SVGEGT. The CDR3 protein is CASSYLTTGSGYTF. Written as DNA, the CDR3 is TGTGCCAGCAGTTACCTCACGACAGGGAGTGGCTACACCTTC.

The J gene is TRBJ1-5, the V gene TRBV4-2; D is unclear. V lost 2 bases to trimming and J lost 7 bases, with 6 bases between them. This CDR3 is built from 12 residues. Germline V gene data show CDR1 as LGHNA and CDR2 as YNFKEQ. This CDR3 is CASSQRGQPQHF. The CDR3 DNA reads TGTGCCAGCAGCCAAAGAGGGCAGCCCCAGCATTTT.

The gene calls are TRBV27 and TRBJ2-7, with 8 nucleotides matching TRBD1. The CDR3 length is 15 residues. V dropped 6 bases and J dropped 0; count of bases not matched to a gene: 7. Germline V gene sequence: CDR1 MNHEY, CDR2 SMNVEV (reference sequence). The DNA of the CDR3 is TGTGCCAGCAGGTTGGACAGGGCCTCCTCCTACGAGCAGTACTTC. Encoded protein: CASRLDRASSYEQYF.

CDR3 nucleotide sequence: TGCGCCAGCAGCTTGATGGCGGGAGGCACAGATACGCAGTATTTT. This translates into CASSLMAGGTDTQYF. The V and J genes are TRBV5-1 and TRBJ2-3; 7 nucleotides match TRBD2. J gave up 1 base and V 1 base, and 3 bases lay outside the gene matches. The CDR3 has 15 amino acids. Per germline, CDR1 SGHRS and CDR2 YFSETQ.